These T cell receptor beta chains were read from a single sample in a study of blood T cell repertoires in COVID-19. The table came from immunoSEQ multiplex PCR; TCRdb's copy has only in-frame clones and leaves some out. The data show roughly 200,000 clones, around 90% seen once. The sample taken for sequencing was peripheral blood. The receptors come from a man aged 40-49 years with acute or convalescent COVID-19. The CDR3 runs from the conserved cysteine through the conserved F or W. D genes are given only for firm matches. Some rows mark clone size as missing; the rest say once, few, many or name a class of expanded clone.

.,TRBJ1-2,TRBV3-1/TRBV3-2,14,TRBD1,CASSPGQVLYGYTF,TGTGCCAGCAGCCCCGGACAGGTTCTCTATGGCTACACCTTC
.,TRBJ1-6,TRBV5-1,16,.,CASSFEGSSYNSPLHF,TGCGCCAGCAGCTTCGAGGGCAGCTCCTATAATTCACCCCTCCACTTT
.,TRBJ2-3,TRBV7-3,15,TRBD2,CASSRAGGSTDTQYF,TGTGCCAGCAGTCGGGCGGGGGGATCCACAGATACGCAGTATTTT
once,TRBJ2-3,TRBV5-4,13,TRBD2,CASSREGTDTQYF,TGTGCCAGCAGCCGGGAGGGCACAGATACGCAGTATTTT
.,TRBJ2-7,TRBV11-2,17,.,CASSSLRGQGVVYEQYF,TGTGCCAGCAGCTCTCTCCGGGGGCAGGGGGTGGTGTACGAGCAGTACTTC
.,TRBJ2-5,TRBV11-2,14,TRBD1,CASSRGQGVETQYF,TGTGCCAGCAGCAGAGGACAGGGTGTAGAGACCCAGTACTTC
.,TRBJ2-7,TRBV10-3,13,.,CAIGGEGLGEQYF,TGTGCCATCGGAGGAGAGGGCTTAGGCGAGCAGTACTTC
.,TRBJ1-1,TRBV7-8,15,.,CASSRKWQMNTEAFF,TGTGCCAGCAGCCGGAAGTGGCAGATGAACACTGAAGCTTTCTTT
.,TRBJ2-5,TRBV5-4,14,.,CASSRDPGEETQYF,TGTGCCAGCAGCAGGGACCCGGGGGAAGAGACCCAGTACTTC
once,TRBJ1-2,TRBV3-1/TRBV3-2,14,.,CASSPGSGVTGYTF,TGTGCCAGCAGCCCAGGGTCGGGAGTTACAGGCTACACCTTC
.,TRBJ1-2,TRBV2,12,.,CASKDRVYGYTF,TGTGCCAGCAAAGACAGAGTTTATGGCTACACCTTC
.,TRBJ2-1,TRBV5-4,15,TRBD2,CASSSGGLAGGLKFF,TGTGCCAGCAGCTCTGGAGGGCTAGCGGGGGGGCTAAAGTTCTTC
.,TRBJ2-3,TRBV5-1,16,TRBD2,CASSSHPGGLTDTQYF,TGCGCCAGCAGTTCACACCCGGGGGGTCTCACAGATACGCAGTATTTT
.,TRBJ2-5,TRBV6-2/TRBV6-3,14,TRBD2,CASSRLARDETQYF,TGTGCCAGCAGTAGACTAGCGCGGGACGAGACCCAGTACTTC
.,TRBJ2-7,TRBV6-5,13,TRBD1,CASSPGQELEQYF,TGTGCCAGCAGCCCGGGACAGGAACTCGAGCAGTACTTC
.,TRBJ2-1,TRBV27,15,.,CASSSIRRGPNEQFF,TGTGCCAGCAGTAGCATCCGGAGGGGGCCTAATGAGCAGTTCTTC
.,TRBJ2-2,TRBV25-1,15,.,CASSESWTDTGELFF,TGTGCCAGCAGTGAATCATGGACAGACACCGGGGAGCTGTTTTTT
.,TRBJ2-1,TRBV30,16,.,CAWTALGTTIYNEQFF,TGTGCCTGGACCGCCCTTGGGACAACTATCTACAATGAGCAGTTCTTC
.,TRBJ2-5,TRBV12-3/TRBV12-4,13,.,CASRISGGETQYF,TGTGCCAGCAGAATTTCCGGGGGTGAGACCCAGTACTTC
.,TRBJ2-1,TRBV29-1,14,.,CSVFTGLRRNEQFF,TGCAGCGTTTTCACAGGGCTCCGTAGGAATGAGCAGTTCTTC
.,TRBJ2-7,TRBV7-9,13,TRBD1,CASSGDSPYEQYF,TGTGCCAGCAGCGGGGACAGTCCCTACGAGCAGTACTTC
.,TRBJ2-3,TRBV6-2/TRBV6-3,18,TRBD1,CASSYSPVGQEASDTQYF,TGTGCCAGCAGTTACTCACCCGTGGGACAGGAGGCGTCAGATACGCAGTATTTT
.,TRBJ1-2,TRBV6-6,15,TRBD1,CASRSSGQGAGGYTF,TGTGCCAGCAGGTCCTCCGGACAGGGGGCGGGGGGCTACACCTTC
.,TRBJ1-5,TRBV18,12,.,CASSPAGQPQHF,TGTGCCAGCTCACCAGCGGGCCAGCCCCAGCATTTT
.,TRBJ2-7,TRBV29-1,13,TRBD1,CSVVGTASYEQYF,TGCAGCGTTGTCGGGACAGCGTCCTACGAGCAGTACTTC
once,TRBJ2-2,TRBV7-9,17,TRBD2,CASSLVRPGGNTGELFF,TGTGCCAGCAGCTTAGTCAGGCCGGGGGGGAACACCGGGGAGCTGTTTTTT
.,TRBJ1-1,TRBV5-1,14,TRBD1,CASSAVQGVTEAFF,TGCGCCAGCAGCGCGGTACAGGGGGTTACTGAAGCTTTCTTT
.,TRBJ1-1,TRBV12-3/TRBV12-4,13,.,CASSLQGGTEAFF,TGTGCCAGCAGTTTACAGGGAGGGACTGAAGCTTTCTTT
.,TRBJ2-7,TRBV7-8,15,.,CASSFEISGPYEQYF,TGTGCCAGCAGCTTCGAGATTAGCGGTCCCTACGAGCAGTACTTC
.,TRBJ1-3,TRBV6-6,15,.,CASSTETASGNTIYF,TGTGCCAGCAGCACCGAGACAGCCTCTGGAAACACCATATATTTT
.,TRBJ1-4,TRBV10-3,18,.,CAISEYRGKKGLREKLFF,TGTGCCATCAGTGAGTATCGGGGGAAAAAGGGGTTAAGAGAAAAACTGTTTTTT
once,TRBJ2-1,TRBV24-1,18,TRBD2,CATSDTTSGGSSYNEQFF,TGTGCCACCAGTGACACCACGAGCGGGGGGAGCTCCTACAATGAGCAGTTCTTC
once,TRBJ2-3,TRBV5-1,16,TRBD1,CASSLEGTGRLHTQYF,TGCGCCAGCAGCTTGGAAGGGACAGGCCGCCTGCATACGCAGTATTTT
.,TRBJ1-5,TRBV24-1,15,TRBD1,CATSDPGQGNQPQHF,TGTGCCACCAGTGATCCCGGACAGGGCAATCAGCCCCAGCATTTT
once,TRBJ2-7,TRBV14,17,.,CASSQEPRGISDYEQYF,TGTGCCAGCAGCCAAGAGCCGAGGGGGATCAGCGACTACGAGCAGTACTTC
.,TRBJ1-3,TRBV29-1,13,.,CSVGYGSGNTIYF,TGCAGCGTTGGCTACGGCTCTGGAAACACCATATATTTT
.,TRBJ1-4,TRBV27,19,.,CASSLRQKRDLATNEKLFF,TGTGCCAGCAGTTTAAGACAAAAGCGGGACCTAGCAACTAATGAAAAACTGTTTTTT
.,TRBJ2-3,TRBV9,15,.,CASSAEFVAADTQYF,TGTGCCAGCAGCGCAGAGTTCGTAGCAGCAGATACGCAGTATTTT
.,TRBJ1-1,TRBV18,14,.,CASSPLSGGTEAFF,TGTGCCAGCTCACCACTTTCAGGAGGGACTGAAGCTTTCTTT
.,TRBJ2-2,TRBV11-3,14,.,CASRWQGNTGELFF,TGTGCCAGCAGGTGGCAGGGGAACACCGGGGAGCTGTTTTTT
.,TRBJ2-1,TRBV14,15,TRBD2,CASSPAPGLGNEQFF,TGTGCCAGCAGCCCGGCCCCGGGACTAGGCAATGAGCAGTTCTTC
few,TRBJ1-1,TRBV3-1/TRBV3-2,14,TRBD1,CASSPRGVNTEAFF,TGTGCCAGCAGCCCCAGGGGGGTGAACACTGAAGCTTTCTTT
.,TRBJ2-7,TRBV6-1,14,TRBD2,CASRTTSGELEQYF,TGTGCCAGCAGGACGACTAGCGGGGAGCTCGAGCAGTACTTC
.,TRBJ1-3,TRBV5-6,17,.,CASSLRAGVFTGNTIYF,TGTGCCAGCAGCTTGAGGGCAGGGGTATTCACTGGAAACACCATATATTTT
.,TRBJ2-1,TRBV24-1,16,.,CATSDFGSYSYNEQFF,TGTGCCACCAGTGATTTTGGTTCCTACTCCTACAATGAGCAGTTCTTC
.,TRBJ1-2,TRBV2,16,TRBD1,CASSETGVRKDYGYTF,TGTGCCAGCAGTGAGACAGGGGTCCGCAAAGACTATGGCTACACCTTC
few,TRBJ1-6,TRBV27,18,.,CASSIHSPTGRWNSPLHF,TGTGCCAGCAGTATACACTCACCTACAGGGCGGTGGAATTCACCCCTCCACTTT
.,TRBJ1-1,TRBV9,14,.,CASSPQAMNTEAFF,TGTGCCAGCAGCCCCCAGGCCATGAACACTGAAGCTTTCTTT
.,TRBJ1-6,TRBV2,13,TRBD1,CAKGGQGNSPLHF,TGTGCCAAGGGGGGACAGGGAAATTCACCCCTCCACTTT
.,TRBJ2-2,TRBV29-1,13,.,CSFAGPLTGELFF,TGCAGCTTCGCGGGGCCGCTGACCGGGGAGCTGTTTTTT
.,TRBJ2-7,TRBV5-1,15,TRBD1,CASSTTGTGAREQYF,TGCGCCAGCAGCACTACCGGGACAGGGGCTAGGGAGCAGTACTTC